These T cell receptor beta chains were read from a single sample in a study of shared clonotypes between healthy human individuals. Libraries were prepared by immunoSEQ multiplex PCR; TCRdb keeps only in-frame clonotypes and omits some of them. In the table there are roughly 2.1 million clones, about 93% of which are singletons. Sequencing was done on a sample of naive CD8+ T cells from PBMCs. The receptor source for this set is a man younger than 30 in good health. Some clones in this sample may be carry-over from other donors' samples. Both conserved end residues are trimmed from each CDR3.

>TRBV7-9
ASSSGGEPRGDQPQH
>TRBV9
ASSVGGTLATNEKLF
>TRBV14
ASSQDLRNEQY
>TRBV15
ATSRAGTNLYEQY
>TRBV5-1
ASSYGFEQY
>TRBV28
ASSRDGYTDTQY
>TRBV6-1
ASNEQGADTEAF
>TRBV28
ASSFVPRGREYGYT
>TRBV27
ASSPPRKGGPGNIQY
>TRBV30
AWTGAYGYGYT
>TRBV10-2
ASSEGTSGSGPSYEQY
>TRBV5-1
ASSLEGQGYEQY
>TRBV19
ASSHRGSTDTQY
>TRBV27
ASSSSGRASSSYEQY
>TRBV7-9
ASSLSGRGYEQY
>TRBV9
ASSAQVADTQY
>TRBV27
ASSSGASQY